Presented here are 19 T cell receptor beta chains from one specimen sequenced in a study of T cell clonotyping in hematopoietic cell transplantation. Here immunoSEQ multiplex PCR was the method, and the copy in TCRdb shows in-frame clones only, minus some. The sample holds roughly 40,000 clones, 94% seen once. The specimen sequenced was peripheral blood mononuclear cells. These receptors originate from a woman aged 45 to 65 in good health. Some clones in this sample may be carry-over from other donors' samples.

DNA of the CDR3: TGTGCCAGCAGCCAAGAGCAGAAAGCTAACTATGGCTACACCTTC. Its translation is CASSQEQKANYGYTF. The chain recombines TRBV4-2 with TRBJ1-2; D is undetermined. Germline CDR1 reads LGHNA; CDR2 reads YNFKEQ. V was pared by 0 bases and J by 0 bases, with 8 bases between. The CDR3 covers 15 residues.

V is TRBV30 and J is TRBJ2-2; TRBD1 matches at 9 bases. The CDR3 totals 15 residues. V shed 4 bases and J 4 bases; nucleotides not matched to a gene: 7. Germline V gene data show CDR1 as GTSNPN and CDR2 as SVGIG (reference sequence). CDR3 amino acids: CAWMNGQGITGELFF. DNA of the CDR3: TGTGCCTGGATGAATGGACAGGGGATCACCGGGGAGCTGTTTTTT.

The CDR3, as DNA: TGCAGCGTTGTCCGGCCGAGCACTGAAGCTTTCTTT. Encoded protein: CSVVRPSTEAFF. The rearrangement links TRBV29-1 to TRBJ1-1; D is ambiguous. In germline, CDR1 is SQVTM, CDR2 ANQGSEA. V shed 4 bases and J shed 4 bases, with 10 bases lying between them. This CDR3 has 12 residues.

V and J are TRBV7-9 and TRBJ1-2, with 7 bases identical to TRBD1. Losses at the gene ends were 5 bases for V and 2 bases for J; bases not matched to a gene: 8. CDR1 is SEHNR, CDR2 FQNEAQ, per germline (reference sequence). The CDR3 consists of 15 residues. CDR3 DNA: TGTGCCAGCAGCGCCTCCGGGACAGACAACTATGGCTACACCTTC. Translation: CASSASGTDNYGYTF.

This clone has just one count. The rearrangement links TRBV6-5 to TRBJ2-2, with 9 bases lining up with TRBD1. The ends lost 5 bases at V and 2 bases at J; junction bases unmatched: 3. CDR1 and CDR2 from the germline V gene are MNHEY and SVGAGI. CDR3 length: 15 amino acids. CDR3 bases: TGTGCCAGCAGTCAAACAGGGGGCAACACCGGGGAGCTGTTTTTT. The encoded protein is CASSQTGGNTGELFF.

The chain combines TRBV7-2 with TRBJ1-1, with D uncertain. Looked up from germline, CDR1 is SGHTA and CDR2 is FQGNSA. V lost 1 base, J lost 1 base, and 7 bases lay in between. CDR3 length: 14 amino acids. The CDR3 is CASSLGAPNTEAFF. Written as DNA, the CDR3 is TGTGCCAGCAGCTTAGGGGCGCCGAACACTGAAGCTTTCTTT.

The sample holds a few counts of this clone. The chain is built from TRBV11-2 and TRBJ1-6; the D is unclear. Germline V lookup: CDR1 SGHAT, CDR2 FQNNGV. V was shortened by 6 bases and J by 4 bases, with 16 bases between the two germline ends. This CDR3 region has 16 residues. The CDR3 sequence is CASSSVEKQYNSPLHF. The CDR3 DNA follows: TGTGCCAGCAGTTCTGTGGAGAAGCAGTATAATTCACCCCTCCACTTT.

This chain connects TRBV5-1 to TRBJ2-7, with a tentative D call TRBD1 (5 bases). The CDR3 sequence is 12 residues long. Trimming pared 4 bases from V and 1 base from J, leaving 6 bases between. The V gene's germline CDR1 is SGHRS and CDR2 YFSETQ. DNA for the CDR3: TGCGCCAGCAGCAGGGGTTCCTACGAGCAGTACTTC. Translating gives CASSRGSYEQYF.

The V and J genes are TRBV10-3 and TRBJ2-3; 7 bases are shared with TRBD2. The V segment lost 10 bases and the J segment 5 bases; nucleotides outside the gene matches: 12. This CDR3 is built from 14 residues. Germline CDR1 ENHRY, CDR2 SYGVKD. The CDR3 DNA is TGTGCCACCCGACAGATGGAGCGGGGAGATACGCAGTATTTT. It translates to CATRQMERGDTQYF.

This chain links TRBV11-2 with TRBJ2-7; D might be TRBD2 (6 bases). CDR1 and CDR2 (germline): SGHAT, FQNNGV. Trimming stripped 5 bases from V and 6 bases from J, with 17 bases between. The CDR3 has 14 amino acids. CDR3 in DNA: TGTGCCAGCAGCCCTGCGCCTGGCGGGGTCGAGCAGTACTTC. Residues: CASSPAPGGVEQYF.

This sequence joins TRBV5-1 and TRBJ2-5; D possibly corresponds to TRBD1 (6 bases). The CDR3 has 15 residues. V lost 3 bases, J lost 4 bases, and 16 bases lay in between. The germline gives CDR1 SGHRS, CDR2 YFSETQ. Here the CDR3 reads CASSSTTGLLETQYF. The CDR3 nucleotides are TGCGCCAGCAGCTCCACTACAGGGCTTTTAGAGACCCAGTACTTC.

This chain links TRBV14 with TRBJ1-1, with D tentatively TRBD1 (5 bases). The V end lost 0 bases, the J end lost 11 bases, and 13 bases lay between the germline ends. This CDR3 is 13 amino acids long. CDR1 SGHDN and CDR2 FVKESK come from the germline V gene. The CDR3 here is CASSQDLQGSAFF. The CDR3 DNA sequence: TGTGCCAGCAGCCAAGATCTTCAGGGTTCCGCTTTCTTT. Full variable domain (remainder filled in from reference TRBV14 and TRBJ1-1): EAGVTQFPSHSVIEKGQTVTLRCDPISGHDNLYWYRRVMGKEIKFLLHFVKESKQDESGMPNNRFLAERTGGTYSTLKVQPAELEDSGVYFCASSQDLQGSAFFGQGTRLTVV.

This clone was detected only once. V gene TRBV4-1 combines with J gene TRBJ1-3; D call uncertain. CDR3 size: 18 residues. Germline CDR1 MGHRA, CDR2 YSYEKL. V dropped 0 bases and J dropped 0 bases, with 15 bases sitting between them. This CDR3 is CASSQEAVAVYSGNTIYF. The CDR3 DNA sequence: TGCGCCAGCAGCCAAGAAGCTGTCGCGGTATACTCTGGAAACACCATATATTTT.

The CDR3 loop reads CASSAGVRGGSHEQFF. CDR3 bases: TGTGCCAGCAGCGCCGGCGTGAGGGGGGGCTCACATGAGCAGTTCTTC. The gene calls are TRBV7-6 and TRBJ2-1; perhaps TRBD2 as D (7 bases). The CDR3 length is 16 residues. Germline-derived CDR1 and CDR2 are SGHVS and FNYEAQ. V lost 5 bases, J lost 8 bases, and 22 bases lay in between.

The V call is TRBV9, the J call TRBJ2-5, with TRBD2 matching 10 bases. Losses at the gene ends were 0 bases for V and 5 bases for J; bases not matched to a gene: 7. The CDR3 totals 16 residues. Per the germline V gene, CDR1 is SGDLS and CDR2 is YYNGEE. The CDR3 protein is CASSVGLAGGEETQYF. CDR3 DNA: TGTGCCAGCAGCGTAGGTTTAGCGGGGGGCGAGGAGACCCAGTACTTC.

V is TRBV19 and J is TRBJ2-2; 12 bases match TRBD2. There are 17 residues in the CDR3. V shed 3 bases and J 4 bases; nucleotides not matched to a gene: 6. Germline-derived CDR1 and CDR2 are LNHDA and SQIVND (reference sequence). In DNA form, the CDR3 reads TGTGCCAGTAGTATCCTAGCGGGGGGGCCGGTCACCGGGGAGCTGTTTTTT. This codes for CASSILAGGPVTGELFF.

The V gene is TRBV6-5, the J gene TRBJ1-1, with D unresolved. The CDR3 runs to 14 residues. Germline V gives CDR1 MNHEY, CDR2 SVGAGI. Trimming left V 2 bases short and J 2 bases short, with 9 bases between. As DNA, the CDR3 is TGTGCCAGCAGTTACCATCTGGGTAACACTGAAGCTTTCTTT. Amino acid sequence: CASSYHLGNTEAFF.

CDR3 bases: TGTGCCAGTATAGGGCCGATTACCTACGAGCAGTACTTC. The encoded protein is CASIGPITYEQYF. V and J are TRBV6-6 and TRBJ2-7; D gene ambiguous. CDR1 is MNHNY and CDR2 is SVGAGI in the germline V gene (reference sequence). The CDR3 is 13 residues long. V lost 9 bases and J 2 bases, leaving 14 bases between the germline ends.

The chain combines TRBV11-2 with TRBJ1-2; D is possibly TRBD1 (5 bases). This CDR3 region has 13 residues. CDR1 and CDR2 from the germline V gene are SGHAT and FQNNGV. Trimming shortened V by 5 bases and J by 4 bases, and 11 bases separated the two germline ends. CDR3 sequence (DNA): TGTGCCAGCAGCCCGGACACGATCTATGGCTACACCTTC. Amino acid sequence: CASSPDTIYGYTF. Using reference TRBV11-2 and TRBJ1-2 for the parts outside the CDR3, the full variable domain is EAGVAQSPRYKIIEKRQSVAFWCNPISGHATLYWYQQILGQGPKLLIQFQNNGVVDDSQLPKDRFSAERLKGVDSTLKIQPAKLEDSAVYLCASSPDTIYGYTFGSGTRLTVV.